One sample yielded the 3 T cell receptor beta chains listed below, sequenced in a study of shared clonotypes between healthy human individuals. Clones were read by immunoSEQ multiplex PCR, and TCRdb kept only the in-frame ones, dropping some. In the table there are some 740,000 clones, 80% to 95% of which are singletons. In the naive CD8 group, cells lacked CD45RO and were positively selected for CCR7, so terminally differentiated effector memory CD45RA+ cells were left out. The sample taken for sequencing was naive CD8+ T cells sorted from blood. The receptors shown here come from a man aged 25-45 years in good health.

This rearrangement joins TRBV11-2 to TRBJ2-7, with 9 positions matching TRBD2. Germline V gene sequence: CDR1 SGHAT, CDR2 FQNNGV. Unmatched junction bases numbered 5, after V lost 5 bases and J lost 0 bases. This CDR3 is 15 amino acids long. Written as DNA, the CDR3 is TGTGCCAGCAGCATAGCGGGAGTCGCCTCCTACGAGCAGTACTTC. Translated, it gives CASSIAGVASYEQYF.

The V call is TRBV7-9, the J call TRBJ2-7; TRBD1 is a possible D gene (5 bases). The germline V gene has CDR1 SEHNR and CDR2 FQNEAQ (reference sequence). The germline V and J ends were trimmed by 5 bases and 2 bases, with 13 bases remaining between them. This CDR3 contains 14 residues. The DNA for the CDR3 is TGTGCCAGCAGCGATCCGGACAAACCCTACGAGCAGTACTTC. It yields the protein CASSDPDKPYEQYF.

V is TRBV27 and J is TRBJ2-1, with TRBD2 matching 7 bases. The CDR3 sequence is 15 residues long. The trim removed 5 bases at V and 3 bases at J, leaving 7 bases unmatched. Germline V CDR1 and CDR2: MNHEY, SMNVEV (reference sequence). In nucleotides, the CDR3 is TGTGCCAGCAGTGACGGGACTACCTACTACAATGAGCAGTTCTTC. Protein sequence: CASSDGTTYYNEQFF.